Sequencing of this T cell receptor beta chain was carried out in a study of blood T cell repertoires in COVID-19. Study-level information: PBMCs, B-cell-depleted T cells, or T cells were the source of the cDNA or gDNA that made up the material.

Data came from immunoSEQ multiplex PCR; TCRdb stores just in-frame clones and leaves some out. The data hold 130,000 to 150,000 clones, with more than 75% observed a single time. Turning to this clone: In the same sample, other DNA sequences code for this CDR3.

The trim removed 6 bases at V and 1 base at J, leaving 6 bases unmatched. Germline CDR1 LNHDA, CDR2 SQIVND (reference sequence). The CDR3 extends over 16 amino acids. This sequence was found in a woman in her sixties or seventies with COVID-19, enrolled during active disease. This chain joins TRBV19 and TRBJ2-2; 9 positions agree with TRBD1. Source material: peripheral blood. CDR3 bases: TGTGCCAGTAGGACCCCGGGACAGGGGAACACCGGGGAGCTGTTTTTT. The encoded protein is CASRTPGQGNTGELFF.